This T cell receptor (beta chain) was recorded in a study of T-cell reconstitution after alpha-beta-depleted transplantation in children. Preparation of the TCRbeta library was carried out with unique molecular identifiers. TCRdb processed the PCR reads anew with MiXCR; each CDR3 protein has one entry. This sample has about half a million distinct CDR3 sequences; approximately 13% occur once, and the top ten carry roughly 5.4%. This sample comprised PBMCs from the stem cell graft donor, obtained from the stem cell graft. The sequence was collected from a human donor who donated a stem cell graft to a child with combined immunodeficiency.

As DNA, the CDR3 is TGTGCCTGGCGCACAGGGATAGGGGAAAAACTGTTTTTT. Amino acids: CAWRTGIGEKLFF. The chain has TRBV30 and TRBJ1-4; D may be TRBD1 (6 bases). V was shortened by 5 bases and J by 8 bases, with 15 bases between the two germline ends. The CDR3 extends over 13 amino acids. Germline V CDR1 and CDR2: GTSNPN, SVGIG (reference sequence).